This T cell receptor beta chain originates from a study of technical replicates of blood from a few donors. CDR1 LGHNA and CDR2 YSLEER come from the germline V gene. With 0 bases removed from V and 3 bases from J, the gap between germline ends came to 7 bases. This CDR3 comprises 14 residues. Profiling relied on immunoSEQ multiplex PCR, and the TCRdb table lists in-frame clones only, not all of them. The sample records around 97,000 clones, 95% to 96% being singletons. J is TRBJ2-3 and V is TRBV4-3; D is perhaps TRBD2 (5 bases). This clonotype was sampled from a human donor in good health. Sequencing was done on a sample of T cells isolated from PBMCs. CDR3 in DNA: TGCGCCAGCAGCCAAGATCCGGGAACAGATACGCAGTATTTT. It is translated as CASSQDPGTDTQYF.